This T cell receptor (beta chain) emerged from a study of CD8+ T cells in alopecia areata (dated by TCRdb to 2016 to 2018). Regarding the complete study: The treated patients took part in an open-label pilot trial in which moderate-to-severe alopecia areata was treated with oral tofacitinib at 5 to 10 mg twice daily. RNA was extracted with the PAXgene miRNA kit for fixed scalp, the miRNeasy kit for PBMCs, and the RNeasy kit for mouse skin. Patients stayed on tofacitinib for 6 to 18 months and then had 6 months of follow-up off drug so that delayed response and recurrence could be assessed. Human TCRbeta sequencing covered scalp tissue and sorted CD4+ and CD8+ peripheral blood T cells from patchy and totalis/universalis alopecia areata patients and healthy controls. Patients on tofacitinib were biopsied at baseline and after 4 and 24 weeks of treatment, and several of the patients also had a later scalp biopsy. In both human patients and the C3H/HeJ mouse model, the study applied high-throughput TCRbeta sequencing to look at T cell clonal expansion in alopecia areata. Scalp clonality was compared across normal scalp (n=4), patchy alopecia areata scalp (n=8), and alopecia totalis/universalis scalp (n=8). TCRbeta CDR3 regions were amplified by immunoSEQ multiplex PCR using 35 Vbeta forward and 13 Jbeta reverse primers. What the work shows at the level of the full study, not this receptor alone: Compared with mice, TCR sequences shared between patients were less clear, possibly partly because of HLA diversity across the patient population. Compared with normal scalp, lesional scalp, particularly in alopecia totalis/universalis, had higher clonality and more expanded CD8+ clones, which suggests antigenic drive. Scalp TCR repertoire analysis is complicated because resident alphabeta T cells in normal human skin are also sequenced, whereas mouse skin is dominated by gammadelta T cells.

Library preparation was by the immunoSEQ multiplex PCR assay. For TCR sequencing, RNA was extracted from every sample and reverse transcribed into cDNA to serve as template. First-strand cDNA was synthesized with SuperScript III using a 2:1 mix of oligo-dT and random hexamers. A synthetic immune receptor repertoire was used to measure amplification bias, and any remaining bias was corrected computationally. The paper's data handling went like this. After raw reads were preprocessed to remove errors, the CDR3 was defined following IMGT conventions as running from the conserved cysteine to phenylalanine. Clonality was computed by normalizing Shannon entropy by log2 of the number of productive unique TCRs and subtracting the result from 1. Scalp TCRbeta sequences were cross-referenced with sorted blood CD4 and CD8 repertoires so that the CD4 or CD8 identity of scalp clones could be inferred. The source is immuneACCESS, and TCRdb retained only in-frame sequences with V and J called. Part of the clones is not carried over; for the studies checked, unresolved V genes explain less than half of this, and the remainder is unexplained. That table gives V, J and clone size, and the DNA gave D and trimming. This sample holds roughly 20,000 clones; about 70% were observed only once. Together, the top ten hold roughly 6% of the sample.

Per the publication, the time point label means: baseline before oral tofacitinib. Lesional scalp punch biopsies and peripheral blood were obtained from alopecia areata patients. Scalp biopsies from humans were placed right away in PAXgene tissue containers for fixation. The CDR3 goes from the cysteine to the phenylalanine over 13 residues. CDR3 DNA only is kept here, 39 bases in frame from base 1. Via the germline V gene, CDR1 is SNHLY and CDR2 FYNNEI. V is pared back by 3 bases and J by 4 bases, with 9 bases lying between the germline termini. As to this clone: Its specific antigen is unknown. One base away there is no much larger clone; base qualities are not given.

The source material was skin, sampled at week 0. This receptor was taken from a human donor with alopecia areata. This chain joins TRBV2 to TRBJ1-1, and perhaps TRBD1 as D gene, on 5 matching bases. The CDR3 has the sequence CASSDLGGTEAFF. The DNA reads as follows: TGTGCCAGCAGTGACCTGGGGGGCACTGAAGCTTTCTTT.